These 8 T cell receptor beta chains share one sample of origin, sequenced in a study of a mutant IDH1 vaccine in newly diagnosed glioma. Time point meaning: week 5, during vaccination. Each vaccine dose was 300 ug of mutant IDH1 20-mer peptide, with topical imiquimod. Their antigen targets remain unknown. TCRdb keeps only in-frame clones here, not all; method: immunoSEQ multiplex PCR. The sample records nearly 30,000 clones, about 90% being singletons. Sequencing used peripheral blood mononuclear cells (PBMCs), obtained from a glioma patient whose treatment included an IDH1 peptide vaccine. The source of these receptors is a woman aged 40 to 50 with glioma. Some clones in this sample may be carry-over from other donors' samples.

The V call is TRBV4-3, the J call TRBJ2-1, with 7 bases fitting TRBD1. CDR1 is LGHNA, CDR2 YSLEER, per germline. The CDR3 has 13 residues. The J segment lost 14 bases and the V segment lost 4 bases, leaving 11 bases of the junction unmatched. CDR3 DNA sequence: TGCGCCAGCAGCCCTCAGAGGGGGCAAGAAAAGTTCTTC. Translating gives CASSPQRGQEKFF.

In DNA form, the CDR3 reads TGTGCCAGCAGGCGTGGACAGGGCGGGGATACGCAGTATTTT. Translation gives CASRRGQGGDTQYF. V gene TRBV6-5 combines with J gene TRBJ2-3, with 8 bases lining up with TRBD1. The CDR3 totals 14 residues. V was pared by 6 bases and J by 6 bases, with 8 bases of the junction left unmatched. CDR1 MNHEY and CDR2 SVGAGI come from the germline V gene.

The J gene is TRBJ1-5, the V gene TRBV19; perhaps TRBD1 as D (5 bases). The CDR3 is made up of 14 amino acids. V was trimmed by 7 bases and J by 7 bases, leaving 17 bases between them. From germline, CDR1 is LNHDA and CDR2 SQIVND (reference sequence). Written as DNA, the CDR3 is TGTGCCAGTAATATTCCAGGGCGTATCCAGCCCCAGCATTTT. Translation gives CASNIPGRIQPQHF. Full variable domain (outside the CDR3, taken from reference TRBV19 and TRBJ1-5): DGGITQSPKYLFRKEGQNVTLSCEQNLNHDAMYWYRQDPGQGLRLIYYSQIVNDFQKGDIAEGYSVSREKKESFPLTVTSAQKNPTAFYLCASNIPGRIQPQHFGDGTRLSIL.

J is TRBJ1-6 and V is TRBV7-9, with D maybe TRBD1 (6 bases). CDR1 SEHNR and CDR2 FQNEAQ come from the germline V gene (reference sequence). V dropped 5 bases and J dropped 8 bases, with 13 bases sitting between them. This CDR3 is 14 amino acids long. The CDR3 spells CASSPGELDSPLHF. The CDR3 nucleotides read TGTGCCAGCAGCCCAGGGGAGTTGGATTCACCCCTCCACTTT.

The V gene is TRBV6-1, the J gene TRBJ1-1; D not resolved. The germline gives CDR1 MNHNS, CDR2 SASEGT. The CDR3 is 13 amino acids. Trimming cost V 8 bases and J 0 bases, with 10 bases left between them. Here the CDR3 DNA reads TGTGCCAGCTCGGAAGGCATGAACACTGAAGCTTTCTTT. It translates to CASSEGMNTEAFF.

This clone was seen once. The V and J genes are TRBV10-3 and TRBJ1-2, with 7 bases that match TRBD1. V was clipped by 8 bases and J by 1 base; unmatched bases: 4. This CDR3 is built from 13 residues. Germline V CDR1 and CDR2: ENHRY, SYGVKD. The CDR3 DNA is TGTGCCATCCAGGGGGGTCGTAACTATGGCTACACCTTC. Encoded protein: CAIQGGRNYGYTF.

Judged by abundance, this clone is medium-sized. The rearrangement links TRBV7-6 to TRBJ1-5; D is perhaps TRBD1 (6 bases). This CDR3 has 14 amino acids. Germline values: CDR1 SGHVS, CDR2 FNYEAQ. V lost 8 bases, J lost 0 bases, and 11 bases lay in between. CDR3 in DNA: TGTGCCAGCTCCCGAGGGGGTAGCAATCAGCCCCAGCATTTT. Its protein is CASSRGGSNQPQHF. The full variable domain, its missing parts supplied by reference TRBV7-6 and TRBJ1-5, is GAGVSQSPRYKVTKRGQDVALRCDPISGHVSLYWYRQALGQGPEFLTYFNYEAQQDKSGLPNDRFSAERPEGSISTLTIQRTEQRDSAMYRCASSRGGSNQPQHFGDGTRLSIL.

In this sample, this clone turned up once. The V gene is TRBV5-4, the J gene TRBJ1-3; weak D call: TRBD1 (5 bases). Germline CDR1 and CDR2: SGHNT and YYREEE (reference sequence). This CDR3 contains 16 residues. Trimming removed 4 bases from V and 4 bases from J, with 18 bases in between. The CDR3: CASSPARGRDGNTIYF. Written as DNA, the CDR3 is TGTGCCAGCAGCCCAGCAAGGGGTCGAGACGGAAACACCATATATTTT.